A selection of T cell receptor beta chains follows, all from one sample in a study of shared clonotypes between healthy human individuals. Here immunoSEQ multiplex PCR was the method, and the copy in TCRdb shows in-frame clones only, minus some. The sample lists over a million clones, approximately 96% occurring once. The specimen sequenced was naive CD4+ T cells sorted from blood. The receptor source for this set is a man younger than 45 in good health. The CDR3 runs from the conserved cysteine through the conserved F or W. Each record gives: D gene, J gene, V gene, CDR3 DNA, CDR3 protein. D genes are given only for firm matches.

d_gene: TRBD1
j_gene: TRBJ2-1
v_gene: TRBV9
CDR3nt: TGTGCCAGCAGCGTGGGGACAGTCAATGAGCAGTTCTTC
CDR3aa: CASSVGTVNEQFF

d_gene: TRBD1
j_gene: TRBJ2-1
v_gene: TRBV6-6
CDR3nt: TGTGCCAGCCAGCGGACAGGGTACTTCAATGAGCAGTTCTTC
CDR3aa: CASQRTGYFNEQFF

d_gene: NA
j_gene: TRBJ1-2
v_gene: TRBV11-2
CDR3nt: TGTGCCAGCAGCTTAGTAGGGCCCGGCGGCTATGGCTACACCTTC
CDR3aa: CASSLVGPGGYGYTF

d_gene: NA
j_gene: TRBJ2-4
v_gene: TRBV4-1
CDR3nt: TGCGCCAGCAGCCAAGTGGGGGGGCTGGTAACCAAAAACATTCAGTACTTC
CDR3aa: CASSQVGGLVTKNIQYF

d_gene: NA
j_gene: TRBJ2-6
v_gene: TRBV27
CDR3nt: TGTGCCAGCAGTTTTTCGGGATTCTCTGGGGCCAACGTCCTGACTTTC
CDR3aa: CASSFSGFSGANVLTF

d_gene: NA
j_gene: TRBJ2-2
v_gene: TRBV18
CDR3nt: TGTGCCAGCTCACCTGGGACGGGAAAACGAAGCGGGGAGCTGTTTTTT
CDR3aa: CASSPGTGKRSGELFF

d_gene: NA
j_gene: TRBJ2-2
v_gene: TRBV30
CDR3nt: TGTGCCTGGAGTGGAGGGGAGCTGTTTTTT
CDR3aa: CAWSGGELFF

d_gene: NA
j_gene: TRBJ1-3
v_gene: TRBV30
CDR3nt: TGTGCCTGGAGCGGGGCAAGCTCTGGAAACACCATATATTTT
CDR3aa: CAWSGASSGNTIYF

d_gene: NA
j_gene: TRBJ2-3
v_gene: TRBV15
CDR3nt: TGTGCCACCAGCAGAGATCAGTGGGCAGATACGCAGTATTTT
CDR3aa: CATSRDQWADTQYF

d_gene: TRBD2
j_gene: TRBJ2-5
v_gene: TRBV9
CDR3nt: TGTGCCAGCAGCGTGGGGACTAGCGGACAAGAGACCCAGTACTTC
CDR3aa: CASSVGTSGQETQYF

d_gene: TRBD2
j_gene: TRBJ2-2
v_gene: TRBV6-5
CDR3nt: TGTGCCAGCAGTTATCTGCGGGAGGCCGGGGAGCTGTTTTTT
CDR3aa: CASSYLREAGELFF

d_gene: NA
j_gene: TRBJ1-3
v_gene: TRBV28
CDR3nt: TGTGCCAGCAGCCTAGGGGGGTCTGGAAACACCATATATTTT
CDR3aa: CASSLGGSGNTIYF

d_gene: NA
j_gene: TRBJ2-1
v_gene: TRBV2
CDR3nt: TGTGCCAGCAGTCCTAACTTTATAGGGGTATGGGAGCAGTTCTTC
CDR3aa: CASSPNFIGVWEQFF

d_gene: TRBD1
j_gene: TRBJ2-7
v_gene: TRBV7-9
CDR3nt: TGTGCCAGCAGGGGACAGGGGTGGTACGAGCAGTACTTC
CDR3aa: CASRGQGWYEQYF

d_gene: NA
j_gene: TRBJ2-2
v_gene: TRBV28
CDR3nt: TGTGCCAGCAGTCCCCCCCGGGTTCCCGGGGAGCTGTTTTTT
CDR3aa: CASSPPRVPGELFF

d_gene: TRBD2
j_gene: TRBJ2-1
v_gene: TRBV5-8
CDR3nt: TGTGCCAGCAGCTTAGGTAAACTAGCGGGTTACAATGAGCAGTTCTTC
CDR3aa: CASSLGKLAGYNEQFF

d_gene: NA
j_gene: TRBJ1-4
v_gene: TRBV10-2
CDR3nt: TGCGCCAGCAGTGAGGTTTGGACACGGGGGAATGAAAAACTGTTTTTT
CDR3aa: CASSEVWTRGNEKLFF

d_gene: NA
j_gene: TRBJ2-3
v_gene: TRBV7-9
CDR3nt: TGTGCCAGCAGCTTACCCAGCGAAGATACGCAGTATTTT
CDR3aa: CASSLPSEDTQYF

d_gene: NA
j_gene: TRBJ2-1
v_gene: TRBV7-2
CDR3nt: TGTGCCAGCAGCTTACTAGCGAGAACCTACAATGAGCAGTTCTTC
CDR3aa: CASSLLARTYNEQFF

d_gene: TRBD2
j_gene: TRBJ2-3
v_gene: TRBV18
CDR3nt: TGTGCCAGCTCACCACTCCGGCTAGCGGGAGGAAACACAGATACGCAGTATTTT
CDR3aa: CASSPLRLAGGNTDTQYF

d_gene: NA
j_gene: TRBJ2-7
v_gene: TRBV19
CDR3nt: TGTGCCAGTAGCTATGTGGCGGCGTACGAGCAGTACTTC
CDR3aa: CASSYVAAYEQYF

d_gene: TRBD2
j_gene: TRBJ2-3
v_gene: TRBV4-1
CDR3nt: TGCGCCAGCAGTCCCTCGACTAGCGGGGGCACAGATACGCAGTATTTT
CDR3aa: CASSPSTSGGTDTQYF

d_gene: TRBD1
j_gene: TRBJ1-2
v_gene: TRBV5-1
CDR3nt: TGCGCCAGCAGCGCTGAGCCAGGGGGCGGCTATGGCTACACCTTC
CDR3aa: CASSAEPGGGYGYTF

d_gene: NA
j_gene: TRBJ2-3
v_gene: TRBV28
CDR3nt: TGTGCCAGCAGTCACCAGGGTTGGGGGCGCTTTGACACAGATACGCAGTATTTT
CDR3aa: CASSHQGWGRFDTDTQYF

d_gene: NA
j_gene: TRBJ2-7
v_gene: TRBV30
CDR3nt: TGTGCCTGGGGAGTCGTTGGCTACGAGCAGTACTTC
CDR3aa: CAWGVVGYEQYF

d_gene: NA
j_gene: TRBJ2-5
v_gene: TRBV18
CDR3nt: TGTGCCAGCTCACCCGGGGTTGGAGAGACCCAGTACTTC
CDR3aa: CASSPGVGETQYF